This T cell receptor beta chain was sequenced during a study of shared clonotypes between healthy human individuals. Overall study results and limits: Among the subsets, naive ones generally showed larger estimated richness than memory ones. For naive CD4 cells, roughly 5% of clonotypes were shared across a few donors.

Deep was the level at which the assay was run. Profiled with immunoSEQ multiplex PCR; TCRdb holds only in-frame clones, not every one. Here the sample spans about 2.4 million clones, 93% being singletons. In regard to this clone: Its antigen is not known.

CDR1 and CDR2 from the germline V gene are SGHDN and FVKESK. This CDR3 spans 15 amino acids. Trimming stripped 3 bases from V and 0 bases from J, with 8 bases between. Donors included only healthy HIV-negative adults lacking recent acute infections or vaccinations. This receptor was identified in a man aged 18-30 years in good health. Some clones in this sample may be carry-over from other donors' samples. J is TRBJ1-4 and V is TRBV14; no clear D. Sequencing was performed on naive CD4+ T cells from PBMCs. Subset noted: CD45RA+ positively selected. This chain's CDR3 is CASSHSGPTNEKLFF. Written as DNA, the CDR3 is TGTGCCAGCAGCCACTCTGGGCCAACTAATGAAAAACTGTTTTTT.